Listed below are T cell receptor beta chains from one sample, sequenced in a study of T cell repertoires in cytomegalovirus infection. Each CDR3 protein gets one entry after TCRdb re-called the reads with MiXCR. The table shows around 740,000 distinct CDR3 sequences, with 35% occurring only once. The sample taken for sequencing was PBMCs. The receptors here all came from a human donor in good health (CMV status not recorded). Some clones in this sample may be carry-over from other donors' samples. Both conserved end residues are part of each CDR3. Size values are once, few and many counts, or a class for expanded clones, and some rows have none.

v_call,clone_size,cdr3_aa
TRBV5-1,few,CASSTGQTRGNEQFF
TRBV12-3/TRBV12-4,few,CASSLWGAADTQYF
TRBV12-3/TRBV12-4,NA,CASSGQGAVEKLFF
TRBV7-8,few,CASSLIRGPRSADTQYF
TRBV5-6,few,CASSRYSTDNQPQHF
TRBV24-1,few,CATSDFTDTGELFF
TRBV5-6,NA,CASSFGVDYYYNSPLHF
TRBV11-2,once,CASSLWARDRDEQYF
TRBV28,NA,CASTPGPWGDGYTF
TRBV6-1,many,CASERVGLNEQFF
TRBV29-1,NA,CSVIPASLYEQYF
TRBV28,NA,CASSSGVGANVLTF
TRBV7-6,NA,CASSSDPFRGTYNEQFF
TRBV11-2,NA,CAISRGGSANSPLHF
TRBV7-9,few,CASSFSSQGGYEQYF
TRBV7-9,few,CASSRPLGYEQYF